This T cell receptor beta chain is drawn from a study of shared clonotypes between healthy human individuals (dated by TCRdb to 2020 to 2021). A note on the overall study: A couple of women and a few men aged 18 to 49 years were included in the cohort. Per donor, leukapheresis produced somewhere between about 0.94 and 9.5 billion PBMCs. The study deeply sequenced blood TCR repertoires of about 5 healthy adults to estimate repertoire size and the extent of clonotype sharing between individuals. To increase sequencing depth and limit assay-specific biases, different laboratories used diverse techniques to prepare libraries and sequence TCR repertoires. For each donor, three plates each were used for CD4 naive and CD4 memory, two plates were used for CD8 naive, and one plate was used for CD8 memory.

The cysteine opens and the phenylalanine closes a CDR3 of 16 amino acids. The retained sequence is limited to the CDR3, 48 bases, with the frame set at the first base. CDR1 is given as SGHVS and CDR2 as FQNEAQ, both from the germline V gene. V ends up 5 bases short and J 5 bases short, with an unmatched junction base count of 11. Using the deep immunoSEQ assay, TCR CDR3 regions were amplified from genomic DNA by multiplex PCR. Genomic DNA extracted from each cell subset was distributed evenly over all wells of several immunoSEQ 96-well plates, and each plate served as one replicate. Each replicate PCR for sorted subsets received roughly 0.2 ug genomic DNA, equal to some 32,000 T cell genomes. Purified libraries were measured with a Qubit 3.0 fluorometer, size-checked on a Bioanalyzer 2100, and measured again with the KAPA Library Quantification kit. A separate single-read 150-cycle Illumina NextSeq 550 flow cell was used to sequence each immunoSEQ 96-well plate. The source study handled its data this way. Because the immunoSEQ output included only junctional sequences and no quality scores, the filtering could not be the same as the filtering used for full-length reads. Sequences were annotated with PyIR, a Python wrapper for IgBLAST v1.9, using IMGT germline references to assign V/J genes and CDR3. Reads with weak V/J assignments (E-value above 1e-6), missing CDR3, stop codons, out-of-frame junctions, or ambiguous translated residues were removed. A V3J clonotype was defined by an identical inferred V gene, J gene, and CDR3 amino acid sequence. The percentage overlap between two repertoires was calculated by dividing the number of shared unique clonotypes by the size of the smaller repertoire. Repertoire richness was assessed with RTK rarefaction, the Chao1 estimator, and Recon v2.1 estimates of unobserved clonotypes. OLGA was used to compute generation probabilities for all TCRbeta clonotypes that the gDNA method yielded from a handful of donors. TCRdb mirrors the immuneACCESS table, restricted to in-frame sequences. Some clones are absent from its copies; in checked studies, under half trace to an unresolved V gene, and the reason for the others is unknown. Clone size and the V and J calls come from that table; the DNA yielded D and trimming. The sample table contains about 1.5 million clones; only one count was recorded for about 98% of them. Roughly 0.45% of the sample goes to the ten largest clones.

What the work shows at the level of the full study, not this receptor alone: Rarefaction of sorted-subset datasets indicated incomplete sequencing despite the large sequencing depth. Compared with non-shared clonotypes, clonotypes shared by all four sorted-subset donors had higher generation probabilities. Only blood was sampled, and tissue TCR repertoires likely differ from those in blood. When four donors were compared, the shared fraction of clonotypes was approximately 5% for naive CD4, 3.5% to 4% for naive CD8, 2.3% for memory CD4, and less than 0.5% for memory CD8. Pairwise subsampling led to the expectation that sequencing depth would affect the degree of clonotype sharing among donors. Because the study included only a small number of donors, the genetic and exposure-history diversity represented was limited. Estimated clonotype richness was generally larger for naive than for memory subsets.

A remark on this clone: This clone's antigen is unknown. No much larger clone is present one base from it, and per-base qualities are unavailable.

Donors were healthy HIV-negative adults with no recently reported acute infections or vaccinations. All donors were Caucasian adults living in Nashville, Tennessee, USA. CD4+ T cells were enriched by magnetic negative selection, after which naive cells were positively selected on CD45RA and the negative fraction was taken as the memory subset. After blood collection by leukapheresis, PBMCs were isolated using Ficoll-Histopaque density gradient centrifugation and then cryopreserved in the vapor phase of liquid nitrogen. Analytical flow cytometry was used to check the purity and quantity of each magnetically sorted T cell population. Each sorted fraction had its genomic DNA isolated and then quantified by UV absorbance on a Nanodrop 2000c.

Sequences were obtained from naive CD4+ T cells sorted from blood. Taken with the paper, the label for cell subset or site translates to: CD45RA+ positively selected. The receptor was derived from a man aged 30 to 45 in good health. The rearranged segments are TRBV7-8 and TRBJ2-1; the central 8 bases match TRBD1. The bases read TGTGCCAGCAGCCCAAGGGGACAGGCCGGCCACAATGAGCAGTTCTTC. Protein translation: CASSPRGQAGHNEQFF.